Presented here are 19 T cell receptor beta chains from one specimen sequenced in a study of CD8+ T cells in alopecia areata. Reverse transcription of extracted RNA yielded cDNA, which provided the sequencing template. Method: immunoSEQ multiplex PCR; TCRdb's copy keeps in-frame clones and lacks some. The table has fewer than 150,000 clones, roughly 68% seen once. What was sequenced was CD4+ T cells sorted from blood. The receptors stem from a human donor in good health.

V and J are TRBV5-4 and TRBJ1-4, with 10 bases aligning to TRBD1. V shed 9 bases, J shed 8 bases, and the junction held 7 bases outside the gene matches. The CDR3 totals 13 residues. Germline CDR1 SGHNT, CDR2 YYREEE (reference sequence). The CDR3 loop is CATARDRGEKLFF. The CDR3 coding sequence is TGTGCCACCGCCCGGGACAGGGGAGAAAAACTGTTTTTT.

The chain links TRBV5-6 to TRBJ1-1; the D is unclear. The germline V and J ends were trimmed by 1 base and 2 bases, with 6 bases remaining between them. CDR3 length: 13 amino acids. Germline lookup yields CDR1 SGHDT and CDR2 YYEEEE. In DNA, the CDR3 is TGTGCCAGCAGCTTGACAGTCAACACTGAAGCTTTCTTT. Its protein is CASSLTVNTEAFF. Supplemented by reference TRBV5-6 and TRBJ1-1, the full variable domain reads DAGVTQSPTHLIKTRGQQVTLRCSPKSGHDTVSWYQQALGQGPQFIFQYYEEEERQRGNFPDRFSGHQFPNYSSELNVNALLLGDSALYLCASSLTVNTEAFFGQGTRLTVV.

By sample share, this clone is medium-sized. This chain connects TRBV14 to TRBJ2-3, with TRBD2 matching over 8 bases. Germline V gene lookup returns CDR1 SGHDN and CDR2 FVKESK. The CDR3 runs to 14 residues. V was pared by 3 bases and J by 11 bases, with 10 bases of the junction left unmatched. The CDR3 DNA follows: TGTGCCAGCAGCCAGGCTGACATAGCGGGGAGGCAGTATTTT. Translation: CASSQADIAGRQYF.

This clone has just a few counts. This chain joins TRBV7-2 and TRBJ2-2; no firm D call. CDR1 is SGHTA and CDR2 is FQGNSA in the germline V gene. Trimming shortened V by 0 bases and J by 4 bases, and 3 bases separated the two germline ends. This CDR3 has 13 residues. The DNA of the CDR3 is TGTGCCAGCAGCTTAGCAGGCACCGGGGAGCTGTTTTTT. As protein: CASSLAGTGELFF.

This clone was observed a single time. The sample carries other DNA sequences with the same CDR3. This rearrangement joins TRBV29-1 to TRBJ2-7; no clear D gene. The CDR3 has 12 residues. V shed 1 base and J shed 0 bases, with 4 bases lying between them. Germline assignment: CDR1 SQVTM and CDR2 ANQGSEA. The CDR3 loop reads CSVEGSSYEQYF. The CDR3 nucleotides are TGCAGCGTTGAAGGAAGCTCCTACGAGCAGTACTTC.

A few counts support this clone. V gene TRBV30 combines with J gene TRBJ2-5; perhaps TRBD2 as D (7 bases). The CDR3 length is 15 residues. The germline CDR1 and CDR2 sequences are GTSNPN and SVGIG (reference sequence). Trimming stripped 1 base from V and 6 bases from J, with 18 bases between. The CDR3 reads CAWSGGGAVGKTQYF. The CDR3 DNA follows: TGTGCCTGGAGTGGTGGGGGGGCCGTTGGAAAGACCCAGTACTTC.

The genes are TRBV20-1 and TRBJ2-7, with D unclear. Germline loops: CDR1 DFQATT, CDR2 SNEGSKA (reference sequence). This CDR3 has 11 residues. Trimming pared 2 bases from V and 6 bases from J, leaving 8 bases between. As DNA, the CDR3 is TGCAGTGCTAGATTCCCGTCCGAGCAGTACTTC. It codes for CSARFPSEQYF.

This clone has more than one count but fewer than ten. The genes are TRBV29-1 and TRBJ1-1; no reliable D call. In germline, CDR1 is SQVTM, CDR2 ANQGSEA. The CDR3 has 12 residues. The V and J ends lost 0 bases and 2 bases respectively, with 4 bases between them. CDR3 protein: CSVEDDNTEAFF. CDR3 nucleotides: TGCAGCGTTGAAGATGATAACACTGAAGCTTTCTTT.

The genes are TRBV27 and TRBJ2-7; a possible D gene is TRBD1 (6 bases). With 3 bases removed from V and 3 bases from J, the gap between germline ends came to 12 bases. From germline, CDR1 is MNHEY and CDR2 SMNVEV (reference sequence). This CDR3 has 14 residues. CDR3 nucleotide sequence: TGTGCCAGCAGTTTGGAGACAGGACGCTACGAGCAGTACTTC. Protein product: CASSLETGRYEQYF.

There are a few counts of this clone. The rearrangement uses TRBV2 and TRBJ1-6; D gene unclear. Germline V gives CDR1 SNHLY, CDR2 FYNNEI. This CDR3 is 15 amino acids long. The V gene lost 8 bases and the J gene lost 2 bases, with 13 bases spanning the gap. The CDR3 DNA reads TGTGCCAGCCTCCTTGGTGGGACCTATAATTCACCCCTCCACTTT. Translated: CASLLGGTYNSPLHF.

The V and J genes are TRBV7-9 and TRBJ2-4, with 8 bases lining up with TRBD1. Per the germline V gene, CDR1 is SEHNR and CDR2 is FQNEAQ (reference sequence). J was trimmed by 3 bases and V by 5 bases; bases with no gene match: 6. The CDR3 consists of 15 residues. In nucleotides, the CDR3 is TGTGCCAGCAGCCGCCGTGGGACAGGCAAAAACATTCAGTACTTC. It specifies CASSRRGTGKNIQYF.

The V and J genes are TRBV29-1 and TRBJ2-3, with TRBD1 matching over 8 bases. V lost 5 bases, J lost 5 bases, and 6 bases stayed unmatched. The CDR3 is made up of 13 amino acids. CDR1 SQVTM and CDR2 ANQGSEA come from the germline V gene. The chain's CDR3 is CSVSPTGVDTQYF. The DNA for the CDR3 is TGCAGCGTTTCTCCGACAGGGGTAGATACGCAGTATTTT.

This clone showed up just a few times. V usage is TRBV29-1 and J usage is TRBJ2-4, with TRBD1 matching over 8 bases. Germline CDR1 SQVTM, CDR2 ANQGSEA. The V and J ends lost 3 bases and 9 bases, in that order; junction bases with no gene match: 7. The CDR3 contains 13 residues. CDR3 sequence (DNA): TGCAGCGTTGATAACGGACAGGGTACCATTCAGTACTTC. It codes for CSVDNGQGTIQYF.

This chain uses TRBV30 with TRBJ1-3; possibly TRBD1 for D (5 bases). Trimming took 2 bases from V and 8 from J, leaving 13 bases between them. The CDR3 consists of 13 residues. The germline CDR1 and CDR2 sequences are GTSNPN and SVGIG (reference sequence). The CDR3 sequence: CAWSQGAVDTIYF. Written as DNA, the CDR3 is TGTGCCTGGAGTCAAGGGGCGGTGGACACCATATATTTT. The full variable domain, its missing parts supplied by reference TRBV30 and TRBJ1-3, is SQTIHQWPATLVQPVGSPLSLECTVEGTSNPNLYWYRQAAGRGLQLLFYSVGIGQISSEVPQNLSASRPQDRQFILSSKKLLLSDSGFYLCAWSQGAVDTIYFGEGSWLTVV.

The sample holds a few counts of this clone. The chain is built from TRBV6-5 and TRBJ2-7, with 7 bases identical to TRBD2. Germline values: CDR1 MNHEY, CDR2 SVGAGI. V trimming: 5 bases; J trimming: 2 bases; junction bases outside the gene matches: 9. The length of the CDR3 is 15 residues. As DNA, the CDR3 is TGTGCCAGCAGTCGCCGGGGGGAACATGCCTACGAGCAGTACTTC. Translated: CASSRRGEHAYEQYF.

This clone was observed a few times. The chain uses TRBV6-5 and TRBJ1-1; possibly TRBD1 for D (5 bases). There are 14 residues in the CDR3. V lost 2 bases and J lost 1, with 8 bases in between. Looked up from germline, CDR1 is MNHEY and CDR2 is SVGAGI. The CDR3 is CASSYTGQNTEAFF. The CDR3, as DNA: TGTGCCAGCAGTTACACAGGACAGAACACTGAAGCTTTCTTT.

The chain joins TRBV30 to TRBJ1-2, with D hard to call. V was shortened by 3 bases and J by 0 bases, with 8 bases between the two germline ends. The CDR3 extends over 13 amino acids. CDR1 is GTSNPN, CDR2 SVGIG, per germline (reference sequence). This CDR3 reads CAWSQQTNYGYTF. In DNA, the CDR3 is TGTGCCTGGAGCCAACAGACTAACTATGGCTACACCTTC.

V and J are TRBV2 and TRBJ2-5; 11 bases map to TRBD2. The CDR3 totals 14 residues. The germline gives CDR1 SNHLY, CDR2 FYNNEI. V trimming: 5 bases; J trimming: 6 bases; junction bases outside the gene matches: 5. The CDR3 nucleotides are TGTGCCAGCAGTAATAGCGGGGGGGCCCAGACCCAGTACTTC. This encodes CASSNSGGAQTQYF.

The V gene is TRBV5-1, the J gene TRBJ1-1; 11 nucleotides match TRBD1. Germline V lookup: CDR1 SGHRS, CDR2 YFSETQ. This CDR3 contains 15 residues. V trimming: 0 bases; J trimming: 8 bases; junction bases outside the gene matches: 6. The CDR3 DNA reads TGCGCCAGCAGCTTGGCCCGGACAGGGGGCGGGGAAGCTTTCTTT. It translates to CASSLARTGGGEAFF.